This passage covers 18 T cell receptor beta chains from one sample sequenced in a study of T cell repertoires in cytomegalovirus infection. No cognate antigen is known for these TCRs. TCRdb called the reads again in MiXCR, with one record for every CDR3 protein. Of under 450,000 distinct CDR3 sequences listed, around a third are singletons. The sequenced sample was cultured PBMCs, obtained from culture after CMV antigen stimulation. These receptors came from a human donor in good health (CMV status not recorded). Some clones in this sample may be carry-over from other donors' samples.

CDR3 in DNA: TGTGCCAGCAGCTTCTCGGGACAGGATAATGAAAAACTGTTTTTT. Its translation is CASSFSGQDNEKLFF. The J gene is TRBJ1-4, the V gene TRBV9; 8 bases are shared with TRBD1. The V gene end was trimmed by 4 bases and the J gene end by 4 bases; junction bases not matched to a gene: 6. The germline V gene encodes CDR1 SGDLS and CDR2 YYNGEE. The CDR3 is made up of 15 amino acids.

The gene calls are TRBV25-1 and TRBJ2-3, with a tentative D call TRBD2 (6 bases). This CDR3 has 14 amino acids. Germline V gene lookup returns CDR1 MGHDK and CDR2 SYGVNS. V lost 6 bases, J lost 4 bases, and 14 bases lay in between. The CDR3 loop is CASSPPREPDTQYF. The CDR3 DNA is TGTGCCAGCAGCCCCCCGCGGGAACCAGATACGCAGTATTTT.

A few counts support this clonotype. This chain uses TRBV27 with TRBJ1-1, with D possibly matching TRBD1 (5 bases). Germline V gene lookup returns CDR1 MNHEY and CDR2 SMNVEV (reference sequence). This CDR3 has 12 residues. V lost 2 bases and J 9 bases, leaving 10 bases between the germline ends. CDR3: CASSLTSGKAFF. Written as DNA, the CDR3 is TGTGCCAGCAGTTTAACTTCAGGGAAAGCTTTCTTT.

Only a few counts were recorded for this clonotype. This chain links TRBV2 with TRBJ1-5; D not resolved. Trimming removed 3 bases from V and 8 bases from J, with 11 bases in between. The CDR3 sequence is 13 residues long. The germline gives CDR1 SNHLY, CDR2 FYNNEI. The CDR3 region has the DNA TGTGCCAGCAGTGAGTTTGAAGGAAAGCCCCAGCATTTT. Translation gives CASSEFEGKPQHF.

This rearrangement joins TRBV19 to TRBJ2-1; 11 nucleotides match TRBD2. The CDR3 consists of 18 residues. Germline V gene data show CDR1 as LNHDA and CDR2 as SQIVND (reference sequence). The V segment lost 3 bases and the J segment 2 bases; nucleotides outside the gene matches: 9. The CDR3 DNA sequence: TGTGCCAGTAGTATGGGTCTAGCGGGAGGAAGGACCTACAATGAGCAGTTCTTC. Its protein product is CASSMGLAGGRTYNEQFF.

Many counts were recorded for this clonotype. The rearrangement joins TRBV2 to TRBJ1-5; D remains unclear. This CDR3 spans 13 amino acids. V lost 6 bases to trimming and J lost 5 bases, with 11 bases between them. Per germline, CDR1 SNHLY and CDR2 FYNNEI. The CDR3 region has the DNA TGTGCCAGCAGCCCCGTTACTGATCAGCCCCAGCATTTT. It codes for CASSPVTDQPQHF.

The rearrangement uses TRBV7-2 and TRBJ2-3; 9 bases match TRBD2. Germline assignment: CDR1 SGHTA and CDR2 FQGNSA. Trimming cost V 4 bases and J 2 bases; bases outside gene matches: 4. The length of the CDR3 is 15 residues. The CDR3 sequence is CASSSSGTTTDTQYF. CDR3 DNA sequence: TGTGCCAGCAGCTCTAGCGGGACCACCACAGATACGCAGTATTTT.

Concerning this clonotype itself: The junction and the germline gene differ at one end; a read error may be behind it. V gene TRBV9 combines with J gene TRBJ2-1; D not certain. Germline-derived CDR1 and CDR2 are SGDLS and YYNGEE. The CDR3 is 14 residues long. The CDR3 loop reads CASSVGNSHNEQFF. CDR3 nucleotide sequence: TGTGCCAGCAGCGTAGGGAACTCCCACAATGAGCAGTTCTTC.

This clonotype came up a few times. The chain is built from TRBV15 and TRBJ2-3; 11 bases match TRBD2. CDR3 size: 17 residues. Unmatched junction bases numbered 4, after V lost 1 base and J lost 1 base. Germline V gene data show CDR1 as LNHNV and CDR2 as YYDKDF (reference sequence). CDR3 in amino acids: CATSRGILAGGTDTQYF. The CDR3 bases are TGTGCCACCAGCAGAGGAATACTAGCGGGAGGCACAGATACGCAGTATTTT.

The CDR3 nucleotides read TGTGCTAGTGGGCCGAATTCTTCACCCCATGGCTACACCTTC. Translated, it gives CASGPNSSPHGYTF. The rearrangement joins TRBV12-5 to TRBJ1-2; no reliable D call. Trimming pared 6 bases from V and 6 bases from J, leaving 17 bases between. In germline, CDR1 is LGHNT, CDR2 FRNRAP. This CDR3 is 14 amino acids long.

Concerning this clonotype itself: This may be a read error: a much more frequent sequence differs by one nucleotide. The conserved closing phenylalanine or tryptophan is absent in this CDR3, likely reflecting a read error. The gene calls are TRBV28 and TRBJ2-5, with D perhaps matching TRBD1 (5 bases). Per germline, CDR1 MDHEN and CDR2 SYDVKM. The germline V and J ends were trimmed by 1 base and 3 bases, with 6 bases remaining between them. The CDR3 runs 13 residues. CDR3 sequence reads: CASSLFREETQYL. Written as DNA, the CDR3 is TGTGCCAGCAGTTTATTCAGGGAAGAGACCCAGTACCTC.

This chain joins TRBV4-3 and TRBJ1-1, with unresolved D. This CDR3 spans 15 amino acids. V lost 0 bases to trimming and J lost 2 bases, with 10 bases between them. Germline lookup yields CDR1 LGHNA and CDR2 YSLEER. The DNA for the CDR3 is TGCGCCAGCAGCCAAGATAGTCGGGGAAACACTGAAGCTTTCTTT. It specifies CASSQDSRGNTEAFF.

The table lists this clonotype with a few counts. V gene TRBV7-9 combines with J gene TRBJ1-4; no clear D gene. This CDR3 has 14 amino acids. Germline V CDR1 and CDR2: SEHNR, FQNEAQ (reference sequence). V was trimmed by 1 base and J by 10 bases, leaving 13 bases between them. CDR3 DNA sequence: TGTGCCAGCAGCTTAGGGGAGTATCATGGAAAACTGTTTTTT. Protein product: CASSLGEYHGKLFF.

The J gene is TRBJ1-1, the V gene TRBV19; unclear D gene. Germline CDR1 reads LNHDA; CDR2 reads SQIVND (reference sequence). The CDR3 has 15 residues. Trimming took off 5 bases at V and 0 bases at J, with 13 bases between the two ends. The CDR3 is CASSARANMNTEAFF. The CDR3 coding sequence is TGTGCCAGTAGTGCAAGGGCCAATATGAACACTGAAGCTTTCTTT.

This clonotype occurred a few times. This chain links TRBV11-2 with TRBJ2-1, with TRBD2 matching 8 bases. V gave up 5 bases and J gave up 11 bases; unmatched junction bases: 11. Germline V gene lookup returns CDR1 SGHAT and CDR2 FQNNGV. The CDR3 has 14 amino acids. The CDR3 region has the DNA TGTGCCAGCAGCGGACTAGCCTCTCTGTTTAAGCAGTTCTTC. Amino acids: CASSGLASLFKQFF.

The CDR3 loop reads CASSLRLPGLAADTQYF. CDR3 in DNA: TGTGCCAGCAGCTTACGGCTTCCGGGACTAGCCGCAGATACGCAGTATTTT. The gene calls are TRBV7-9 and TRBJ2-3, with 9 nucleotides matching TRBD2. The V gene end was trimmed by 2 bases and the J gene end by 4 bases; junction bases not matched to a gene: 10. Germline V lookup: CDR1 SEHNR, CDR2 FQNEAQ (reference sequence). The CDR3 extends over 17 amino acids. Full variable domain (remainder filled in from reference TRBV7-9 and TRBJ2-3): DTGVSQNPRHKITKRGQNVTFRCDPISEHNRLYWYRQTLGQGPEFLTYFQNEAQLEKSRLLSDRFSAERPKGSFSTLEIQRTEQGDSAMYLCASSLRLPGLAADTQYFGPGTRLTVL.

V is TRBV28 and J is TRBJ1-2; weak D call: TRBD1 (5 bases). Trimming shortened V by 5 bases and J by 8 bases, and 15 bases separated the two germline ends. CDR1 and CDR2 (germline): MDHEN, SYDVKM. The CDR3 is 13 amino acids. CDR3 in amino acids: CASSVGTTGGYTF. CDR3 nucleotides: TGTGCCAGCAGTGTCGGGACCACAGGCGGCTACACCTTC.

This clonotype was counted only a few times. The chain uses TRBV7-9 and TRBJ2-1, with D unclear. CDR3 length equals 15 residues. CDR1 and CDR2 from the germline V gene are SEHNR and FQNEAQ (reference sequence). V was trimmed by 7 bases and J by 5 bases, leaving 18 bases between them. The CDR3: CASTPRRLGNNEQFF. The CDR3 DNA sequence: TGTGCCAGCACCCCAAGGCGGCTGGGAAACAATGAGCAGTTCTTC.